The 5 T cell receptor beta chains below come from one sample, sequenced in a study of cytomegalovirus exposure and HLA in healthy donors (dated by TCRdb to 2016 to 2017). Libraries were constructed by the immunoSEQ multiplex PCR assay. The multiplex PCR relied on a mix of 60 forward primers for TCR Vbeta segments and 13 reverse primers for TCR Jbeta segments. TCRdb provides this immuneACCESS table in a form limited to in-frame rearrangements. Some clones are lacking; in checked studies, under half of them reflect an unresolved V gene, and why the rest are absent is not known. The sample data list 95,000 to 100,000 clones, and 76% of these were observed just once. The ten largest clones capture 2% to 2.5% of the sample. What was sequenced was PBMCs. These receptors came from a man in his forties in good health and CMV-seronegative.

The chain employs TRBV7-3 and TRBJ2-1; tentative D call: TRBD2 (5 bases). V lost 1 base to trimming and J lost 0 bases, with 10 bases between them. The germline V gene has CDR1 SGHTA and CDR2 FQGTGA. There are 16 residues in the CDR3. CDR3: CASSLRAVSSYNEQFF. Here the CDR3 DNA reads TGTGCCAGCAGCTTAAGAGCGGTAAGCTCCTACAATGAGCAGTTCTTC.

The chain joins TRBV10-3 to TRBJ1-1, with D maybe TRBD1 (6 bases). CDR1 is ENHRY and CDR2 is SYGVKD in the germline V gene. This CDR3 has 13 amino acids. Between the trimmed V and J ends, which lost 6 bases and 3 bases, there was a span of 11 bases. CDR3 nucleotide sequence: TGTGCCATCAGCGTCAGGGGAGACACTGAAGCTTTCTTT. Encoded protein: CAISVRGDTEAFF.

The V gene is TRBV2, the J gene TRBJ2-2; 10 positions agree with TRBD2. Germline CDR1 and CDR2: SNHLY and FYNNEI. Trimming cost V 9 bases and J 3 bases; bases outside gene matches: 4. The CDR3 runs to 14 residues. This chain's CDR3 is CASTSGAHTGELFF. The CDR3 region has the DNA TGTGCCAGTACTAGCGGGGCCCACACCGGGGAGCTGTTTTTT.

The CDR3 here is CASSFAGGGTDTQYF. For the CDR3, the DNA is TGTGCCAGCAGCTTCGCGGGGGGGGGAACAGATACGCAGTATTTT. The rearrangement links TRBV7-3 to TRBJ2-3, with TRBD2 identical over 9 bases. CDR1 is SGHTA and CDR2 is FQGTGA in the germline V gene. This CDR3 contains 15 residues. V dropped 3 bases and J dropped 3; count of bases not matched to a gene: 4. Using reference TRBV7-3 and TRBJ2-3 for the parts outside the CDR3, the full variable domain is GAGVSQTPSNKVTEKGKYVELRCDPISGHTALYWYRQSLGQGPEFLIYFQGTGAADDSGLPNDRFFAVRPEGSVSTLKIQRTERGDSAVYLCASSFAGGGTDTQYFGPGTRLTVL.

J is TRBJ2-5 and V is TRBV18; D gene uncertain. CDR3 length equals 11 residues. V was pared by 3 bases and J by 5 bases, with 4 bases between. CDR1 is KGHSH and CDR2 is LQKENI in the germline V gene. Written as DNA, the CDR3 is TGTGCCAGCTCACCGAGGGAGACCCAGTACTTC. It yields the protein CASSPRETQYF. Combining the CDR3 with reference TRBV18 and TRBJ2-5 gives the whole variable domain NAGVMQNPRHLVRRRGQEARLRCSPMKGHSHVYWYRQLPEEGLKFMVYLQKENIIDESGMPKERFSAEFPKEGPSILRIQQVVRGDSAAYFCASSPRETQYFGPGTRLLVL.